This passage covers 10 T cell receptor beta chains from one sample sequenced in a study of cytomegalovirus exposure and HLA in healthy donors (dated by TCRdb to 2016 to 2017). The library was generated by the immunoSEQ multiplex PCR assay. TCRdb mirrors the immuneACCESS table, restricted to in-frame sequences. Some clones are absent from its copies; in checked studies, under half trace to an unresolved V gene, and the reason for the others is unknown. For this sample there are some 310,000 clones; nearly 90% appear just once. The ten largest account for roughly 0.96% of the sample. Sequencing used PBMCs. All receptors come from a man between 25 and 39 years old in good health and CMV-seronegative.

V usage is TRBV19 and J usage is TRBJ2-7; tentative D call: TRBD2 (5 bases). Trimming stripped 3 bases from V and 2 bases from J, with 14 bases between. CDR1 and CDR2 (germline): LNHDA, SQIVND (reference sequence). CDR3 length: 15 residues. The CDR3 region is CASSIRLADTYEQYF. CDR3 nucleotide sequence: TGTGCCAGTAGTATCCGGCTAGCCGATACCTACGAGCAGTACTTC.

The chain has TRBV6-1 and TRBJ1-1; TRBD1 matches at 7 bases. The junction had 15 bases not matched to a gene; V was cut back by 4 bases and J by 4 bases. Germline V gives CDR1 MNHNS, CDR2 SASEGT. CDR3 size: 17 residues. The CDR3 DNA sequence: TGTGCCAGCAGTGGAGGTAGAACAGGGGTGTGGGGCACTGAAGCTTTCTTT. Protein: CASSGGRTGVWGTEAFF.

The V call is TRBV4-2, the J call TRBJ1-4, with D possibly being TRBD1 (5 bases). CDR1 and CDR2 (germline): LGHNA, YNFKEQ. Trimming left V 3 bases short and J 0 bases short, with 11 bases between. The CDR3 is 16 amino acids. The CDR3: CASSHRDSTTNEKLFF. As DNA, the CDR3 is TGTGCCAGCAGCCATCGAGACAGTACAACTAATGAAAAACTGTTTTTT.

The CDR3: CASSRTGRAGGEKLFF. DNA for the CDR3: TGTGCCAGCAGCCGAACGGGTAGGGCCGGAGGTGAAAAACTGTTTTTT. The genes are TRBV7-9 and TRBJ1-4; D unresolved. The germline CDR1 and CDR2 sequences are SEHNR and FQNEAQ (reference sequence). Trimming cost V 5 bases and J 7 bases, with 20 bases left between them. The CDR3 is made up of 16 amino acids.

The chain combines TRBV7-6 with TRBJ2-2; TRBD2 is a possible D gene (5 bases). Germline CDR1 is SGHVS and CDR2 is FNYEAQ. This CDR3 spans 16 amino acids. Trimming took 0 bases from V and 2 from J, leaving 10 bases between them. CDR3 sequence (DNA): TGTGCCAGCAGCTTAGCGCCGGGATACAACACCGGGGAGCTGTTTTTT. Translated: CASSLAPGYNTGELFF.

V is TRBV10-3 and J is TRBJ1-1; D perhaps matches TRBD1 (5 bases). Germline assignment: CDR1 ENHRY and CDR2 SYGVKD. The V end lost 0 bases, the J end lost 6 bases, and 8 bases lay between the germline ends. The CDR3 is made up of 13 amino acids. The CDR3 nucleotides are TGTGCCATCAGTGAGTCGATAGGGGCTGAAGCTTTCTTT. Translated, it gives CAISESIGAEAFF.

This chain uses TRBV27 with TRBJ1-6; unclear D gene. Germline CDR1 is MNHEY and CDR2 is SMNVEV (reference sequence). Deletions cut 5 bases from V and 9 bases from J, with 20 bases between. The CDR3 runs to 16 residues. CDR3: CASSGSFGGTLSPLHF. In DNA, the CDR3 is TGTGCCAGCAGTGGGAGCTTCGGAGGTACTCTTTCACCCCTCCACTTT.

The V and J genes are TRBV11-2 and TRBJ2-7, with 9 bases identical to TRBD1. The trim removed 7 bases at V and 6 bases at J, leaving 10 bases unmatched. The V gene's germline CDR1 is SGHAT and CDR2 FQNNGV. This CDR3 region has 14 residues. The CDR3 region has the DNA TGTGCCAGCACGGAGACAGGGGGGTTCCCCGAGCAGTACTTC. It encodes CASTETGGFPEQYF.

The chain couples TRBV5-8 to TRBJ2-1, with 7 bases matching TRBD1. V lost 4 bases and J lost 7; bases outside the gene matches: 11. Germline CDR1 and CDR2: SGHTS and YDEGEE. The CDR3 is 15 residues long. CDR3 in DNA: TGTGCCAGCAGCGAGACGAGGGGGCCATGGAATGAGCAGTTCTTC. It translates to CASSETRGPWNEQFF.

The gene calls are TRBV5-5 and TRBJ2-7, with 8 bases identical to TRBD2. The CDR3 has 15 residues. CDR1 and CDR2 (germline): SGHKS, YYEKEE (reference sequence). Trimming removed 2 bases from V and 2 bases from J; junction bases left unmatched: 6. The CDR3 DNA reads as TGTGCCAGCAGCTTTTCCGGGACTAGTGCCTACGAGCAGTACTTC. It specifies CASSFSGTSAYEQYF.